A selection of T cell receptor beta chains follows, all from one sample in a study of T cell changes during pregnancy in multiple sclerosis. The repertoire was sequenced with immunoSEQ multiplex PCR; TCRdb's copy has only in-frame clones and lacks some. The data contain fewer than 50,000 clones, 85% to 90% of them singletons. The sequencing used CD8+ T cells from peripheral blood mononuclear cells, collected in the third trimester of pregnancy. The source of these receptors is a female donor with multiple sclerosis, enrolled in a pregnancy study. Each CDR3 is given with its conserved first and last residue. The order of the fields is D gene, V gene, clone size, J gene, CDR3 length, CDR3 DNA, CDR3 protein. D genes are given only for firm matches. Clone size is stated in some rows and not others, as once, few, many or a class when expanded.

TRBD2	TRBV4-3	.	TRBJ2-1	16	TGCGCCAGCAGCTCCCAACTAGCGGGTACCTACAATGAGCAGTTCTTC	CASSSQLAGTYNEQFF
TRBD2	TRBV19	.	TRBJ2-7	17	TGTGCCAGTAGTATAGATCTCGGGACTACAAGCTCCTACGAGCAGTACTTC	CASSIDLGTTSSYEQYF
TRBD2	TRBV2	few	TRBJ2-7	15	TGTGCCAGCAGTGAGTTAGCGGGGGGGCGTTACGAGCAGTACTTC	CASSELAGGRYEQYF
.	TRBV23-1	.	TRBJ1-1	14	TGCGCCAGCAGTCATGGGGGCCCGAACACTGAAGCTTTCTTT	CASSHGGPNTEAFF
.	TRBV27	.	TRBJ2-3	14	TGTGCCAGCACTACAGGAGGGGCCACAGATACGCAGTATTTT	CASTTGGATDTQYF
TRBD2	TRBV7-8	.	TRBJ2-1	16	TGTGCCAGCAGCTTATCTATAGCGGGGAGTTACAATGAGCAGTTCTTC	CASSLSIAGSYNEQFF
TRBD2	TRBV7-9	.	TRBJ2-5	19	TGTGCCAGCAGCCCCGCTCTAGCGGGGGGCCCGACCTCACAAGAGACCCAGTACTTC	CASSPALAGGPTSQETQYF
.	TRBV2	.	TRBJ2-7	14	TGTGCCAGCAGTGAAGCGGGGGCCGCCTGGGAGCAGTACTTC	CASSEAGAAWEQYF
TRBD2	TRBV11-2	.	TRBJ2-7	15	TGTGCCAGCAGCTTAGTTAAGCGGGGAACCTACGAGCAGTACTTC	CASSLVKRGTYEQYF
TRBD2	TRBV4-1	.	TRBJ2-3	16	TGCGCCAGCAGCCAAGGTAGCGGGGGGAGGGCAGATACGCAGTATTTT	CASSQGSGGRADTQYF
.	TRBV5-1	.	TRBJ2-1	16	TGCGCCAGCAGCTTCGGAGGGTTGAGCTCCTACAATGAGCAGTTCTTC	CASSFGGLSSYNEQFF
TRBD1	TRBV27	.	TRBJ1-4	15	TGTGCCAGCAGCCAATGGACAGGAACTAATGAAAAACTGTTTTTT	CASSQWTGTNEKLFF
TRBD1	TRBV7-9	once	TRBJ1-2	15	TGTGCCAGCAGCTTAGACGTGGACAGGGCCAATGGCTACACCTTC	CASSLDVDRANGYTF
.	TRBV15	.	TRBJ2-5	16	TGTGCCACCAGCAGAGATTATAGCCCCGATGAAGAGACCCAGTACTTC	CATSRDYSPDEETQYF
TRBD1	TRBV28	.	TRBJ1-5	15	TGTGCCAGCAGCAGGACAGGGGCCTCCAATCAGCCCCAGCATTTT	CASSRTGASNQPQHF
.	TRBV7-3	.	TRBJ2-3	15	TGTGCCAGCAGCGTAATGGCAGGGGGCACAGATACGCAGTATTTT	CASSVMAGGTDTQYF
TRBD1	TRBV2	.	TRBJ2-7	14	TGTGCCAGCAGGGGACAGAACTCTAAGGACGAGCAGTACTTC	CASRGQNSKDEQYF
TRBD2	TRBV5-6	.	TRBJ2-2	18	TGTGCCAGCAGCTTTTTGTTGCGGGGGGGCCCCGGAACCGGGGAGCTGTTTTTT	CASSFLLRGGPGTGELFF
.	TRBV5-1	once	TRBJ2-7	13	TGCGCCAGCAGCTTGGGTGCACACTACGAGCAGTACTTC	CASSLGAHYEQYF
TRBD1	TRBV4-1	.	TRBJ1-5	17	TGCGCCAGCAGCCAAGCGGCGACAGGGGGGATCAATCAGCCCCAGCATTTT	CASSQAATGGINQPQHF
TRBD1	TRBV4-2	.	TRBJ2-7	14	TGTGCCAGCAGCCAGGGGACAGCTCCTTACGAGCAGTACTTC	CASSQGTAPYEQYF
TRBD1	TRBV5-1	.	TRBJ2-7	14	TGCGCCAGCAGCTGGGGACAGGGCCATTTGGAGCAGTACTTC	CASSWGQGHLEQYF
TRBD1	TRBV7-9	once	TRBJ1-4	14	TGTGCCAGCAGCTTGACAGGGGATAGGGAAAAACTGTTTTTT	CASSLTGDREKLFF
.	TRBV30	.	TRBJ1-2	12	TGTGCCTGGAGTACTCGGGAGTACGGCTACACCTTC	CAWSTREYGYTF
TRBD2	TRBV4-3	.	TRBJ2-1	17	TGCGCCAGCAGCCAAGGAGGACTAGCGGGGGGGTACAATGAGCAGTTCTTC	CASSQGGLAGGYNEQFF
.	TRBV5-5	.	TRBJ1-1	16	TGTGCCAGCAGTTACCCGGGACACCCCGTCCACACTGAAGCTTTCTTT	CASSYPGHPVHTEAFF